This T cell receptor (beta chain) came from a study of early stage breast cancer tumors. The protocol was immunoSEQ multiplex PCR, while the TCRdb copy is restricted to in-frame clones and leaves out a portion. The data hold 12,000 to 15,000 clones, with about 88% observed a single time. This clone was seen a handful of times. Its cognate antigen is unknown. Regarding the study as a whole: Most shared enriched TCRB sequences were commonly generated ones. In about 90% of the 16 patients, blood comparison separated tumor from normal breast.

Sample: normal breast tissue next to the tumor. This receptor was identified in a person aged 25 to 45 with breast cancer.

CDR3 in amino acids: CASSFLGSEAFF. The CDR3 DNA is TGTGCCAGCAGTTTTCTGGGATCTGAAGCTTTCTTT. V usage is TRBV27 and J usage is TRBJ1-1; D not resolved. The CDR3 runs 12 residues. Germline values: CDR1 MNHEY, CDR2 SMNVEV (reference sequence). V gave up 3 bases and J gave up 6 bases, with 8 bases separating them.